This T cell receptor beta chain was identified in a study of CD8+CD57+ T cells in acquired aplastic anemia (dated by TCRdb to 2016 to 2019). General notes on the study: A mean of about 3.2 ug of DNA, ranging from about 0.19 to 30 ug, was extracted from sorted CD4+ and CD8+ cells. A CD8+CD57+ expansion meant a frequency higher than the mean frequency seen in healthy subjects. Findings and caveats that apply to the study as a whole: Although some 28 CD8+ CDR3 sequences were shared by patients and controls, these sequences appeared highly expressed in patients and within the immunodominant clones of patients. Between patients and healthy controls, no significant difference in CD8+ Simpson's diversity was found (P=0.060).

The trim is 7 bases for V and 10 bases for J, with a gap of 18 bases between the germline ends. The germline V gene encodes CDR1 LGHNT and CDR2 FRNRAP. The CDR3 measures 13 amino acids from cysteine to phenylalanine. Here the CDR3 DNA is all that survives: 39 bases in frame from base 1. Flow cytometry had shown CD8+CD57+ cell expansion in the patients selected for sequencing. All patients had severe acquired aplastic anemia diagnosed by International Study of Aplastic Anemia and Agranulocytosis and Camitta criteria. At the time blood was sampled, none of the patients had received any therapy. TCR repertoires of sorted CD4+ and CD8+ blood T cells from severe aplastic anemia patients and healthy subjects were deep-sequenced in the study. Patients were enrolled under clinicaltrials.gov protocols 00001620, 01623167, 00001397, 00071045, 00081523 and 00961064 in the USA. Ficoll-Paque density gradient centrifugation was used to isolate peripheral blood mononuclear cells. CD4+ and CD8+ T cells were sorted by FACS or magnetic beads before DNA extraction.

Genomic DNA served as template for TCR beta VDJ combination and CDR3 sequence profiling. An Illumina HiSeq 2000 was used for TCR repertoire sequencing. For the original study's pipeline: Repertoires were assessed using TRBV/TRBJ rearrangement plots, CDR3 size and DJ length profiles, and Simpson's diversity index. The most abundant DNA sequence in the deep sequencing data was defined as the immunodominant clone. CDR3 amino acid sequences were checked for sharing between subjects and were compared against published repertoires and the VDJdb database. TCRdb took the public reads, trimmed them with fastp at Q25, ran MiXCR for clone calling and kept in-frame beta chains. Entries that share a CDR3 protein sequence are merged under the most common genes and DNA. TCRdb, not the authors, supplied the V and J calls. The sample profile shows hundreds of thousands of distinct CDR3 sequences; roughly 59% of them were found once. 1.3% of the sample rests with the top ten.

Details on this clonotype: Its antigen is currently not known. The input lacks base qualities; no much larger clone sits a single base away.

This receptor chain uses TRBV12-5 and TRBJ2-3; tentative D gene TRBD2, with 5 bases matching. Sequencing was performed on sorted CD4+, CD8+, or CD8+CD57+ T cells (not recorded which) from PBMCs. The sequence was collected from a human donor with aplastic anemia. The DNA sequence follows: TGTGCTAGTGCCCTTGTTGGGAGTGGGGCGCAGTATTTT. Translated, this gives CASALVGSGAQYF.